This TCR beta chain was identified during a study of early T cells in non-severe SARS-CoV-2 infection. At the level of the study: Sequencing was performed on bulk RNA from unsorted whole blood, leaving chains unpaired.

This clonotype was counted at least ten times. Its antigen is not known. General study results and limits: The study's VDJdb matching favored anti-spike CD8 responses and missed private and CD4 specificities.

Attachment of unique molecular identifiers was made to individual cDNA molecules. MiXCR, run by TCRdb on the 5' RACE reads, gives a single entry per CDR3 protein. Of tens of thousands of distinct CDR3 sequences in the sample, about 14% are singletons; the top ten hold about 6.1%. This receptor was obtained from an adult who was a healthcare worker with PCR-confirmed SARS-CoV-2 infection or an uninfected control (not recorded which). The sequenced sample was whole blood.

The CDR3: CASSSAGTGGWRFF. CDR3 DNA sequence: TGTGCCAGCAGTTCGGCCGGGACAGGGGGTTGGAGGTTCTTT. The rearrangement links TRBV27 to TRBJ1-1; 11 bases fit TRBD1. V trimming: 4 bases; J trimming: 14 bases; junction bases outside the gene matches: 12. This CDR3 region has 14 residues. Germline CDR1 and CDR2: MNHEY and SMNVEV (reference sequence).